A selection of T cell receptor beta chains follows, all from one sample in a study of shared clonotypes between healthy human individuals. Profiling relied on immunoSEQ multiplex PCR, and the TCRdb table lists in-frame clones only, not all of them. The data hold more than 400,000 clones, with almost 97% observed a single time. Specimen: naive CD4+ T cells sorted from blood. These receptors all come from a woman aged 25 to 45 in good health. CDR3s include the opening cysteine and the closing phenylalanine or tryptophan. The order of the fields is D gene, J gene, V gene, clone size, CDR3 protein, CDR3 DNA. A D gene is named only where the DNA matches it firmly. Expanded clones get a size class; other rows say once, few or many, or leave the size out.

>.|TRBJ1-3|TRBV10-3|.
CAISAGGSGNTIYF
TGTGCCATCAGTGCGGGGGGCAGCGGAAACACCATATATTTT
>.|TRBJ1-2|TRBV6-6|.
CASRTPEYGYTF
TGTGCCAGCAGAACGCCCGAGTATGGCTACACCTTC
>.|TRBJ1-2|TRBV19|.
CASLPIGQNYGYTF
TGTGCCAGTCTCCCCATCGGACAGAACTATGGCTACACCTTC
>TRBD2|TRBJ2-7|TRBV28|.
CASSPLRLAGVYEQYF
TGTGCCAGCAGTCCTCTAAGACTAGCGGGGGTATACGAGCAGTACTTC
>TRBD2|TRBJ2-3|TRBV4-1|.
CASTPSGLAEYTDTQYF
TGCGCCAGTACTCCAAGTGGACTAGCGGAATACACAGATACGCAGTATTTT
>TRBD1|TRBJ1-1|TRBV5-1|.
CASRIDRGGEAFF
TGCGCCAGCAGAATTGACAGGGGTGGTGAAGCTTTCTTT
>.|TRBJ1-2|TRBV5-6|.
CASSPRGGGYTF
TGTGCCAGCAGCCCGAGAGGGGGAGGCTACACCTTC
>.|TRBJ1-4|TRBV6-5|.
CASSYDTGFGEKLFF
TGTGCCAGCAGTTACGATACAGGGTTCGGAGAAAAACTGTTTTTT
>.|TRBJ2-5|TRBV7-6|.
CASSSPRDDGETQYF
TGTGCCAGCAGCTCCCCCCGGGACGACGGAGAGACCCAGTACTTC
>TRBD2|TRBJ2-7|TRBV19|.
CASRLAGGSEQYF
TGTGCCAGCAGACTAGCGGGAGGGAGCGAGCAGTACTTC
>.|TRBJ1-3|TRBV11-2|.
CASSLGAGSGNTIYF
TGTGCCAGCAGCTTAGGGGCAGGGTCTGGAAACACCATATATTTT
>.|TRBJ1-1|TRBV28|.
CASSLHSSGTAEAFF
TGTGCCAGCAGTTTACATTCGAGCGGTACCGCTGAAGCTTTCTTT
>.|TRBJ2-7|TRBV7-9|.
CASSSTAEQYF
TGTGCCAGCAGCTCGACTGCCGAGCAGTACTTC
>.|TRBJ2-7|TRBV15|.
CATSRTGPYEQYF
TGTGCCACCAGCAGAACAGGCCCATACGAGCAGTACTTC
>.|TRBJ2-1|TRBV9|.
CASSKNTGNRNEQFF
TGTGCCAGCAGCAAAAACACAGGGAATCGCAATGAGCAGTTCTTC
>.|TRBJ2-7|TRBV27|.
CASSQQGYEQYF
TGTGCCAGCAGCCAACAAGGCTACGAGCAGTACTTC
>.|TRBJ2-2|TRBV2|.
CASSEATPNTGELFF
TGTGCCAGCAGTGAAGCAACGCCGAACACCGGGGAGCTGTTTTTT
>.|TRBJ2-7|TRBV18|.
CASSQGNRVSSEQYF
TGTGCCAGCTCCCAGGGGAACCGGGTTTCCTCCGAGCAGTACTTC
>TRBD2|TRBJ2-7|TRBV27|.
CASSPGLAGGLYEQYF
TGTGCCAGCAGTCCGGGACTAGCGGGGGGACTCTACGAGCAGTACTTC
>TRBD1|TRBJ1-1|TRBV6-1|.
CASSARDRGEAFF
TGTGCCAGCAGTGCCCGGGACAGGGGGGAAGCTTTCTTT
>.|TRBJ1-3|TRBV4-1|.
CASSQLGLSGNTIYF
TGCGCCAGCAGCCAACTAGGACTGTCTGGAAACACCATATATTTT
>.|TRBJ1-1|TRBV27|.
CASSLKGGNTEAFF
TGTGCCAGCAGTTTGAAAGGAGGGAACACTGAAGCTTTCTTT
>.|TRBJ1-1|TRBV5-1|once
CASSKTANTEAFF
TGCGCCAGCAGCAAGACAGCGAACACTGAAGCTTTCTTT
>.|TRBJ1-5|TRBV27|.
CASRPQGSQPQHF
TGTGCCAGCAGACCGCAGGGGAGTCAGCCCCAGCATTTT
>.|TRBJ2-3|TRBV5-4|.
CASSLAQPKSTDTQYF
TGTGCCAGCAGCTTGGCCCAGCCAAAGAGCACAGATACGCAGTATTTT
>TRBD1|TRBJ1-5|TRBV2|.
CASSSQGEGQPQHF
TGTGCCAGCAGTTCCCAGGGGGAGGGTCAGCCCCAGCATTTT
>.|TRBJ2-2|TRBV29-1|once
CSAQTGGMNTGELFF
TGCAGCGCTCAGACGGGGGGCATGAACACCGGGGAGCTGTTTTTT
>.|TRBJ1-1|TRBV18|.
CASSPVGGDTYTEAFF
TGTGCCAGCTCACCGGTAGGAGGAGATACCTACACTGAAGCTTTCTTT
>.|TRBJ1-1|TRBV11-3|.
CASSFRGPNTEAFF
TGTGCCAGCAGCTTTCGGGGGCCGAACACTGAAGCTTTCTTT
>.|TRBJ2-7|TRBV28|.
CASTKTASYEQYF
TGTGCCAGCACCAAGACAGCTTCCTACGAGCAGTACTTC
>TRBD1|TRBJ2-3|TRBV18|.
CASSLREDRGADTQYF
TGTGCCAGCTCACTCAGGGAAGACAGGGGTGCAGATACGCAGTATTTT
>TRBD1|TRBJ2-1|TRBV18|.
CASSPPLGQGGYNEQFF
TGTGCCAGCTCACCACCTCTCGGACAGGGAGGATACAATGAGCAGTTCTTC
>.|TRBJ1-3|TRBV5-4|.
CASSLGVNSGNTIYF
TGTGCCAGCAGCTTGGGGGTGAACTCTGGAAACACCATATATTTT
>.|TRBJ2-7|TRBV6-5|.
CASSPGGRYEQYF
TGTGCCAGCAGCCCAGGGGGGCGGTACGAGCAGTACTTC
>TRBD1|TRBJ2-7|TRBV19|.
CASSILTGGNYEQYF
TGTGCCAGTAGTATCCTGACAGGGGGGAACTACGAGCAGTACTTC
>.|TRBJ2-3|TRBV7-3|.
CASSSGLVGTDTQYF
TGTGCCAGCAGCTCAGGACTAGTGGGGACAGACACGCAGTATTTT
>.|TRBJ1-2|TRBV4-2|.
CASRAGTQGGYTF
TGTGCCAGCAGGGCCGGGACCCAGGGTGGCTACACCTTC
>.|TRBJ2-7|TRBV19|.
CASRDTGFSYEQYF
TGTGCCAGTAGGGACACAGGGTTCTCCTACGAGCAGTACTTC
>.|TRBJ2-2|TRBV5-1|.
CASSLGPVTGELFF
TGCGCCAGCAGCTTGGGCCCGGTCACCGGGGAGCTGTTTTTT
>.|TRBJ1-1|TRBV7-2|.
CASSFTENTEAFF
TGTGCCAGCAGCTTCACAGAGAACACTGAAGCTTTCTTT
>TRBD1|TRBJ1-5|TRBV25-1|.
CASSATGGNQPQHF
TGTGCCAGCAGTGCGACAGGGGGCAATCAGCCCCAGCATTTT
>TRBD1|TRBJ1-5|TRBV10-2|.
CASSPGQGSLGNQPQHF
TGCGCCAGCTCTCCAGGACAGGGGAGTTTAGGCAATCAGCCCCAGCATTTT
>.|TRBJ1-1|TRBV5-1|.
CASSFQTENTEAFF
TGCGCCAGCAGCTTCCAGACTGAGAACACTGAAGCTTTCTTT
>TRBD1|TRBJ2-7|TRBV28|.
CASRKPGTAHYEQYF
TGTGCCAGCAGAAAACCCGGGACAGCTCACTACGAGCAGTACTTC
>TRBD1|TRBJ2-7|TRBV6-6|.
CASSQDRQGGSHEQYF
TGTGCCAGCAGTCAAGATCGACAGGGGGGGTCCCACGAGCAGTACTTC
>TRBD1|TRBJ1-5|TRBV7-9|.
CASSPDRAVNQPQHF
TGTGCCAGCAGCCCAGACAGGGCGGTCAATCAGCCCCAGCATTTT
>.|TRBJ2-5|TRBV7-9|once
CASNPRERGSQETQYF
TGTGCCAGCAATCCACGCGAAAGGGGGAGTCAAGAGACCCAGTACTTC
>TRBD1|TRBJ1-5|TRBV19|.
CASKKDREGNQPQHF
TGTGCCAGTAAAAAAGACAGGGAAGGCAATCAGCCCCAGCATTTT
>TRBD2|TRBJ2-5|TRBV5-3|once
CARSLEMTSGKEETQYF
TGTGCCAGAAGCTTGGAGATGACTAGCGGGAAGGAGGAGACCCAGTACTTC
>TRBD2|TRBJ2-7|TRBV10-3|.
CAAGGNYEQYF
TGTGCCGCGGGGGGGAACTACGAGCAGTACTTC
>TRBD1|TRBJ2-7|TRBV11-2|once
CASSPGQESYEQYF
TGTGCCAGCAGCCCCGGACAGGAGTCCTACGAGCAGTACTTC
>.|TRBJ2-7|TRBV28|.
CASSFIGGTYEQYF
TGTGCCAGCAGTTTTATTGGCGGGACCTACGAGCAGTACTTC
>.|TRBJ2-5|TRBV11-2|.
CASSLATQETQYF
TGTGCCAGCAGCTTAGCGACTCAAGAGACCCAGTACTTC
>.|TRBJ2-3|TRBV5-1|once
CASSLAPGSDTQYF
TGCGCCAGCAGCTTGGCTCCGGGGTCGGATACGCAGTATTTT
>.|TRBJ2-7|TRBV5-1|.
CASSLFFQGGSYEQYF
TGCGCCAGCAGCTTGTTTTTTCAGGGGGGCTCCTACGAGCAGTACTTC
>TRBD2|TRBJ2-2|TRBV9|.
CASSVVGLAGGGDTGELFF
TGTGCCAGCAGCGTAGTGGGACTAGCGGGAGGTGGGGACACCGGGGAGCTGTTTTTT
>.|TRBJ1-6|TRBV5-1|.
CASSLVEGGSYNSPLHF
TGCGCCAGCAGCTTGGTTGAGGGTGGCTCCTATAATTCACCCCTCCACTTT
>TRBD1|TRBJ1-4|TRBV18|.
CASSPWGQVGSGEKLFF
TGTGCCAGCTCACCATGGGGACAGGTGGGCTCAGGTGAAAAACTGTTTTTT
>.|TRBJ2-3|TRBV6-1|.
CASRTGTSTDTQYF
TGTGCCAGCAGAACCGGGACTAGCACAGATACGCAGTATTTT
>TRBD2|TRBJ2-1|TRBV27|.
CASSPKWIAGVSDEQFF
TGTGCCAGCAGTCCTAAGTGGATAGCGGGAGTAAGTGATGAGCAGTTCTTC